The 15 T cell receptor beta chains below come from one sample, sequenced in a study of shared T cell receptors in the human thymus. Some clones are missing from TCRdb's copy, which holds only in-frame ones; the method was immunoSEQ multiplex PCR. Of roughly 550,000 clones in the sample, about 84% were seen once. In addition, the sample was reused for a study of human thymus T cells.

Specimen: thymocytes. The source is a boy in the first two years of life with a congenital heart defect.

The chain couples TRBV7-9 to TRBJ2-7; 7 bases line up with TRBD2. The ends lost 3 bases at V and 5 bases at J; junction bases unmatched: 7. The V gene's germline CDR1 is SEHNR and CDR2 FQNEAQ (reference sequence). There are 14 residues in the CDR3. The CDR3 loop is CASSFWGRGDEQYF. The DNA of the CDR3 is TGTGCCAGCAGCTTCTGGGGGAGGGGTGACGAGCAGTACTTC.

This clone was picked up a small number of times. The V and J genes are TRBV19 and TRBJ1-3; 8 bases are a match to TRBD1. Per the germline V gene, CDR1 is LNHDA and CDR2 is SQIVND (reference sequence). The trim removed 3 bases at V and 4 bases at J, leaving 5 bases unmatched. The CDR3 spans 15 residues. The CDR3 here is CASSIQGALGNTIYF. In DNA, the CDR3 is TGTGCCAGTAGTATTCAGGGGGCGCTCGGAAACACCATATATTTT.

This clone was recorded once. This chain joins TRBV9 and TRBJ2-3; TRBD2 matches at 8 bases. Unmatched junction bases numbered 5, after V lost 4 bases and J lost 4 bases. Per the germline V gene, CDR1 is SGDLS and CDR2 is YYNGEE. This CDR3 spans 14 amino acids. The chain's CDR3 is CASSLSGSPDTQYF. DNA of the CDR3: TGTGCCAGCAGCTTAAGCGGGAGCCCAGATACGCAGTATTTT.

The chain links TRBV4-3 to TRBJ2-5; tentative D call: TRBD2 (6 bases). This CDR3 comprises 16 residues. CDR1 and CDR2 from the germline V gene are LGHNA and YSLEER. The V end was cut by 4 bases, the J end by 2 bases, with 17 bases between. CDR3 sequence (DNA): TGCGCCAGCAGCCCATTTAGGCGTCGGGGGCAAGAGACCCAGTACTTC. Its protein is CASSPFRRRGQETQYF.

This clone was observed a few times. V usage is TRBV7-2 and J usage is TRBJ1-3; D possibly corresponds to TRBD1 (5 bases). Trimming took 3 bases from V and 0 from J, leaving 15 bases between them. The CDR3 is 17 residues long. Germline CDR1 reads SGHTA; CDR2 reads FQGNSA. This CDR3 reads CASSFRWTSSSGNTIYF. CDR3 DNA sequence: TGTGCCAGCAGCTTCCGGTGGACAAGCAGCTCTGGAAACACCATATATTTT.

The CDR3 bases are TGTGCTAGTGGTTACGGACTAGCGGGAGGGGTATACGAGCAGTACTTC. This encodes CASGYGLAGGVYEQYF. The chain has TRBV12-5 and TRBJ2-7; 15 nucleotides line up with TRBD2. J was trimmed by 4 bases and V by 4 bases; bases with no gene match: 5. The CDR3 is 16 residues long. CDR1 and CDR2 from the germline V gene are LGHNT and FRNRAP.

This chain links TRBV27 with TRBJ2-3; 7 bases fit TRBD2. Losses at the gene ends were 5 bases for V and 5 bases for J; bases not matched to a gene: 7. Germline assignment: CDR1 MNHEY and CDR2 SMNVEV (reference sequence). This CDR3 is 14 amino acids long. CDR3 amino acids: CASSPPGEGDTQYF. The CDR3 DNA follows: TGTGCCAGCAGTCCCCCGGGGGAGGGAGATACGCAGTATTTT.

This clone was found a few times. The CDR3 region is CASSTSAQGGGGEKLFF. CDR3 nucleotides: TGTGCCAGCAGCACCAGTGCGCAGGGCGGCGGTGGGGAAAAACTGTTTTTT. This chain joins TRBV7-6 and TRBJ1-4; TRBD1 might be the D (5 bases). The V gene's germline CDR1 is SGHVS and CDR2 FNYEAQ. Trimming cost V 5 bases and J 8 bases, with 24 bases left between them. The CDR3 length is 17 residues.

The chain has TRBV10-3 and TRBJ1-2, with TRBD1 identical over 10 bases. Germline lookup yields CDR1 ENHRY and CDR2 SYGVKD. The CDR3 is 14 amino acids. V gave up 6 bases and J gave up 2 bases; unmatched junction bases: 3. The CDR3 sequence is CAISPGQGNYGYTF. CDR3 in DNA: TGTGCCATCAGCCCGGGACAGGGGAACTATGGCTACACCTTC.

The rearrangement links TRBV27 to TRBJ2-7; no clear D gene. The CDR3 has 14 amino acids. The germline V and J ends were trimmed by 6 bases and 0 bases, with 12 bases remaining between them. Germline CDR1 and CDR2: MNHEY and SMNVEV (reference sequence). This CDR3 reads CASRGQRSSYEQYF. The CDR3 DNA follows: TGTGCCAGCAGAGGCCAGCGAAGCTCCTACGAGCAGTACTTC.

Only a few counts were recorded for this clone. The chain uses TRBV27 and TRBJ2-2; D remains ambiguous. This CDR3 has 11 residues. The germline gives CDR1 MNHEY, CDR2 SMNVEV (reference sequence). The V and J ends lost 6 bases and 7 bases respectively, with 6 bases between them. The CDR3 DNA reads TGTGCCAGCAGCCTTAGCGGGGAGCTGTTTTTT. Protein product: CASSLSGELFF.

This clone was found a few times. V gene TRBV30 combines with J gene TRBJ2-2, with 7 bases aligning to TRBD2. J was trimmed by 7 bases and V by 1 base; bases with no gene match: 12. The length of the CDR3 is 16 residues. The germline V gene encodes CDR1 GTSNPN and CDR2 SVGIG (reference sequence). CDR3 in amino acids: CAWSGVLGEGGGELFF. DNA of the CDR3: TGTGCCTGGAGTGGGGTTTTGGGGGAGGGAGGCGGGGAGCTGTTTTTT.

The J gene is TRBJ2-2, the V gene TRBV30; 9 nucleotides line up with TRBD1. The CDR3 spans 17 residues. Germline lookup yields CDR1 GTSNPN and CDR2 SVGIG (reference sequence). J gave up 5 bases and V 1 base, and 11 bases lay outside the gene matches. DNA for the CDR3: TGTGCCTGGAGTGGGACCTGGGACAGGGATGAAACCGGGGAGCTGTTTTTT. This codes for CAWSGTWDRDETGELFF.

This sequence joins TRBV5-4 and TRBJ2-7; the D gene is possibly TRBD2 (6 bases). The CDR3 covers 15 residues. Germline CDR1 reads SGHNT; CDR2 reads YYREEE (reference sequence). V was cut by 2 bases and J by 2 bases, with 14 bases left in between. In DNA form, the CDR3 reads TGTGCCAGCAGCTTATACGCGGGGAGTCCCTACGAGCAGTACTTC. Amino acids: CASSLYAGSPYEQYF.

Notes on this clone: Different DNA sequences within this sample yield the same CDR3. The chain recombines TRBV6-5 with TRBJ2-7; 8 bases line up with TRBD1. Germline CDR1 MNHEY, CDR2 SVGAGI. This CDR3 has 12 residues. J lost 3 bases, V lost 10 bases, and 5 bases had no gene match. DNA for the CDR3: TGTGCCACCCTCGACAGGGGCTACGAGCAGTACTTC. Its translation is CATLDRGYEQYF.